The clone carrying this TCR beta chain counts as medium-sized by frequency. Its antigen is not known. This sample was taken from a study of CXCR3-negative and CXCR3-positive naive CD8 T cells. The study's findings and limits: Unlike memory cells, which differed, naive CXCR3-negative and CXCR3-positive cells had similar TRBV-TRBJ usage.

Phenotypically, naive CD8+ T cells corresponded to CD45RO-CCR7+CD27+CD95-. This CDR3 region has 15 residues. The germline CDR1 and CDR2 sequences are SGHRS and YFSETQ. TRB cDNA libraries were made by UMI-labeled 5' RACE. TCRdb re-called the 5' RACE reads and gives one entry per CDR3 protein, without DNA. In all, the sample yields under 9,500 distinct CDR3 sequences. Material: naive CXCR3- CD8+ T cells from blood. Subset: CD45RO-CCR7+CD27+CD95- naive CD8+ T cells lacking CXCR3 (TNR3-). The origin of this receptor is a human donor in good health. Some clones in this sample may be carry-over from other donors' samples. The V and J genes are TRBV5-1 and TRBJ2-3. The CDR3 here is CASSLEVPRSDTQYF.